Below, 10 T cell receptor beta chains from the same sample are listed, as sequenced in a study of shared clonotypes between healthy human individuals. The method was immunoSEQ multiplex PCR; TCRdb's version includes in-frame clones alone and lacks a portion of them. The sample has approximately 1,500,000 clones; under 99% are singletons. Sequencing was done on a sample of naive CD4+ T cells sorted from blood. Subset reported: CD45RA+ positively selected. Receptor source: a man between 25 and 39 years old in good health.

The V call is TRBV7-2, the J call TRBJ2-7, with 14 bases lining up with TRBD2. Germline CDR1 and CDR2: SGHTA and FQGNSA. The CDR3 spans 18 residues. V gave up 0 bases and J gave up 1 base; unmatched junction bases: 5. CDR3 loop: CASSLAGGTSGRSYEQYF. For the CDR3, the DNA is TGTGCCAGCAGCTTAGCAGGGGGGACTAGCGGGAGATCCTACGAGCAGTACTTC.

V is TRBV29-1 and J is TRBJ1-4; D unresolved. The CDR3 extends over 12 amino acids. The germline gives CDR1 SQVTM, CDR2 ANQGSEA. Between the trimmed V and J ends, which lost 3 bases and 8 bases, there was a span of 10 bases. For the CDR3, the DNA is TGCAGCGTTGAGATATGGTGGGAAAAACTGTTTTTT. Amino acids: CSVEIWWEKLFF.

V and J are TRBV19 and TRBJ2-7, with 8 positions matching TRBD2. The CDR3 is made up of 16 amino acids. J was trimmed by 0 bases and V by 3 bases; bases with no gene match: 7. The germline V gene has CDR1 LNHDA and CDR2 SQIVND (reference sequence). The CDR3 sequence: CASSMGERESSYEQYF. For the CDR3, the DNA is TGTGCCAGTAGTATGGGTGAGCGGGAGAGCTCCTACGAGCAGTACTTC.

CDR3 loop: CASSSGLAFSSYEQYF. CDR3 nucleotide sequence: TGTGCCAGCAGCTCGGGACTAGCGTTCAGCTCCTACGAGCAGTACTTC. The chain carries TRBV5-4 and TRBJ2-7; 10 bases align to TRBD2. Germline CDR1 SGHNT, CDR2 YYREEE (reference sequence). J gave up 0 bases and V 3 bases, and 6 bases lay outside the gene matches. CDR3 length: 16 residues.

The chain carries TRBV9 and TRBJ1-2, with 7 nucleotides matching TRBD1. Unmatched junction bases numbered 18, after V lost 1 base and J lost 6 bases. The CDR3 runs to 18 residues. Per germline, CDR1 SGDLS and CDR2 YYNGEE. This CDR3 is CASSVLDRADGGVDGYTF. DNA of the CDR3: TGTGCCAGCAGCGTACTAGACAGGGCTGATGGGGGCGTCGATGGCTACACCTTC.

This rearrangement joins TRBV2 to TRBJ2-7; D is tentatively TRBD1 or TRBD2 (7 bases each). CDR1 SNHLY and CDR2 FYNNEI come from the germline V gene. This CDR3 contains 14 residues. V shed 9 bases and J shed 4 bases, with 19 bases lying between them. CDR3 loop: CARRVAGGGYEQYF. In nucleotides, the CDR3 is TGTGCCAGACGTGTGGCAGGGGGGGGGTACGAGCAGTACTTC.

This chain connects TRBV11-2 to TRBJ1-5; the D is unclear. V dropped 3 bases and J dropped 0 bases, with 9 bases sitting between them. Looked up from germline, CDR1 is SGHAT and CDR2 is FQNNGV. This CDR3 region has 15 residues. The CDR3 region has the DNA TGTGCCAGCAGCTTTTCCCAGGATAGCAATCAGCCCCAGCATTTT. It specifies CASSFSQDSNQPQHF.

The chain employs TRBV7-2 and TRBJ2-2; the match to TRBD1 covers 7 bases. Unmatched junction bases numbered 5, after V lost 4 bases and J lost 3 bases. The CDR3 covers 15 residues. The germline gives CDR1 SGHTA, CDR2 FQGNSA. The CDR3 DNA is TGTGCCAGCAGCTCGACAGGGCCTTACACCGGGGAGCTGTTTTTT. This sequence encodes CASSSTGPYTGELFF.

In DNA, the CDR3 is TGTGCCAGCAGAGCTAGCGGGCGACTCAATGAGCAGTTCTTC. Amino acid sequence: CASRASGRLNEQFF. The rearrangement uses TRBV27 and TRBJ2-1; 8 nucleotides line up with TRBD2. The CDR3 has 14 amino acids. CDR1 and CDR2 (germline): MNHEY, SMNVEV (reference sequence). V shed 6 bases, J shed 6 bases, and the junction held 7 bases outside the gene matches.

The CDR3 bases are TGTGCCAGCAGCTTGGGGCAGGGTTGGAATCAGCCCCAGCATTTT. Encoded protein: CASSLGQGWNQPQHF. The V gene is TRBV5-5, the J gene TRBJ1-5, with a tentative D call TRBD1 (5 bases). This CDR3 contains 15 residues. Germline CDR1 SGHKS, CDR2 YYEKEE (reference sequence). V lost 0 bases and J lost 4, with 11 bases in between.